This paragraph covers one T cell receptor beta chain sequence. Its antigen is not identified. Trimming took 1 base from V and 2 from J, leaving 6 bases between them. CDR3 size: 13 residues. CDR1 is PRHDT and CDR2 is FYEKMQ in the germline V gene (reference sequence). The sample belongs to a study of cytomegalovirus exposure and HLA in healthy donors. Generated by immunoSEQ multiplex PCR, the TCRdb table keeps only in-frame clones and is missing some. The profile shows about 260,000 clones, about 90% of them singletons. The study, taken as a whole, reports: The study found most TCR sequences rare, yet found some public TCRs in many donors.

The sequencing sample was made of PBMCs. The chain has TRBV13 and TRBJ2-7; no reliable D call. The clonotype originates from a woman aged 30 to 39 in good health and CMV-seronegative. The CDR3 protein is CASSLVGTYEQYF. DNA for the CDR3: TGTGCCAGCAGCTTAGTGGGAACCTACGAGCAGTACTTC.